This T cell receptor (beta chain) was obtained from a study of T cell repertoires in cytomegalovirus infection (dated by TCRdb to the late 2010s). For the study in its entirety: Peptide stimulations targeted recently identified HLA-C-restricted CMV epitopes, whose presentation resists viral immunomodulation, together with well-studied HLA-B-restricted epitopes. Donor HLA type was relevant to the analysis, because carriage of CMV infection together with the matching HLA type was indicated by public TCR beta signatures.

Overall study outcomes, separate from this receptor: Cumulative frequency of public TCR beta family members discriminated carriers of CMV infection plus the relevant HLA type in this cohort and an independent approximately 370-donor cohort. The ex vivo response was dominated by HLA-C-restricted CMV-specific TCR beta clonotypes, which also provided the single most frequent clonotype in two of eight donors.

Sequenced on an Illumina HiSeq 1500. Through fastp at Q25 and MiXCR, TCRdb rebuilt clones from the public reads, retaining in-frame beta chains. A single entry per CDR3 protein holds the most common genes and DNA from its merged rows. The sample table contains around 900,000 distinct CDR3 sequences; only one count was recorded for around a third of them. The ten most abundant clones make up about an eighth of the sample. On this clonotype: The antigen this receptor binds is unknown. The record has no base qualities; no much larger clone is one base away.

The germline V gene (reference sequence) gives CDR1 as MNHEY and CDR2 as SMNVEV. The CDR3 covers 15 residues, taking in both the cysteine and the phenylalanine. Of all the DNA, just the CDR3 is kept, 45 bases in frame from base 1. From V the trimming removes 6 bases and from J it removes 6 bases, while the gene matches leave 8 bases of the junction unaccounted for. The treatment or condition label of this sample denotes: in vitro stimulation with specific CMV peptide epitopes to enrich CMV-specific T cells. This TCR came from a human donor in good health (CMV status not recorded). Some clones in this sample may be carry-over from other donors' samples. This material consisted of cultured CD8+ T cells from PBMCs, taken from culture after CMV antigen stimulation. The receptor chain draws on TRBV27 and TRBJ1-5; TRBD1 fits 10 bases in the junction. The CDR3 has the sequence CASSPGTGDRQPQHF. The DNA is TGTGCCAGCAGCCCTGGGACAGGGGATCGTCAGCCCCAGCATTTT.